A selection of T cell receptor beta chains follows, all from one sample in a study of T cell responses to AZD1222 COVID-19 vaccine. The protocol was immunoSEQ multiplex PCR, while the TCRdb copy is restricted to in-frame clones and leaves out a portion. Altogether around 130,000 clones are present, roughly 92% being singletons, with the ten largest covering roughly 5.6%. Sample: peripheral blood, taken on day 0 of AZD1222 vaccination. Receptor source: an adult in good health. Each CDR3 is given with its conserved first and last residue.

J | V | CDR3
TRBJ2-5 | TRBV15 | CATSGTGSETQYF
TRBJ1-5 | TRBV7-2 | CASGDSTNQPQHF
TRBJ1-2 | TRBV7-2 | CASSSRVGTGFRLDGYTF
TRBJ1-4 | TRBV15 | CATSREQTATNEKLFF
TRBJ1-1 | TRBV30 | CAWSPTGGPSTEAFF
TRBJ2-5 | TRBV7-9 | CASSLGPAGGGQETQYF
TRBJ1-1 | TRBV28 | CASSGDTVNTEAFF
TRBJ1-1 | TRBV29-1 | CSVSLDGGGTEAFF
TRBJ2-1 | TRBV9 | CASSVTSGIDEQFF
TRBJ2-6 | TRBV13 | CASALTAMSGANVLTF
TRBJ2-1 | TRBV27 | CASSWLAGGLDEQFF
TRBJ2-2 | TRBV6-4 | CASSDSRGLGTGELFF
TRBJ1-2 | TRBV19 | CASRVRDREGGYTF
TRBJ1-3 | TRBV5-1 | CASSYSGNTIYF
TRBJ2-7 | TRBV19 | CASSLGGTYEQYF
TRBJ2-1 | TRBV15 | CATSPLSTGGRRVYNEQFF
TRBJ2-2 | TRBV3-1/TRBV3-2 | CASSPLGPHGELFF
TRBJ2-2 | TRBV13 | CASSLGLGNTGELFF